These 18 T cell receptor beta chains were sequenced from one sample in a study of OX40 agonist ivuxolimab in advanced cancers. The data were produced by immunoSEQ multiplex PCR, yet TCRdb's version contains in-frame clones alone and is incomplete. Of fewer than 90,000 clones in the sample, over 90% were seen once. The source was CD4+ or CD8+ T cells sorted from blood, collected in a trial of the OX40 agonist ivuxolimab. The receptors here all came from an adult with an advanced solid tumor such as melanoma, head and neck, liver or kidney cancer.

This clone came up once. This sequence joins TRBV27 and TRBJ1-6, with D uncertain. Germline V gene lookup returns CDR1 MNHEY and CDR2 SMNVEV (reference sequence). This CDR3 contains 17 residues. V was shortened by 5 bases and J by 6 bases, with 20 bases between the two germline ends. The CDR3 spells CASSLLPMGLRNSPLHF. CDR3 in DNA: TGTGCCAGCAGTCTACTTCCCATGGGCCTGCGTAATTCACCCCTCCACTTT.

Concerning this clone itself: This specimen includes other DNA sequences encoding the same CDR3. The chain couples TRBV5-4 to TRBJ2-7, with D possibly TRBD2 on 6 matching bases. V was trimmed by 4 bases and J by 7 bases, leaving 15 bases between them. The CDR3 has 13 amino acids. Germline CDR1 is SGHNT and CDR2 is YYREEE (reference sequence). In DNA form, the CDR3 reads TGTGCCAGCAGCCTGGTTGGCGGGGATGAGCAGTACTTC. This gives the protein CASSLVGGDEQYF.

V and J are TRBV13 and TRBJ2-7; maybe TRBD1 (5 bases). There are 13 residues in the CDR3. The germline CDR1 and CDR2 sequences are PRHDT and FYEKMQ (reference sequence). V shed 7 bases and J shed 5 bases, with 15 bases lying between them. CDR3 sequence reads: CASKGQEPHEQYF. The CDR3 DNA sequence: TGTGCCAGCAAGGGGCAGGAGCCTCACGAGCAGTACTTC.

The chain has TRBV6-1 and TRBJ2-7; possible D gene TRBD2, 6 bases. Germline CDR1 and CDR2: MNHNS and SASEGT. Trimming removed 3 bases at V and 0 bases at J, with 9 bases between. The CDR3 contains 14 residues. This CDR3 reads CASSDGGDSYEQYF. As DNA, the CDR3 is TGTGCCAGCAGTGACGGGGGAGACTCCTACGAGCAGTACTTC.

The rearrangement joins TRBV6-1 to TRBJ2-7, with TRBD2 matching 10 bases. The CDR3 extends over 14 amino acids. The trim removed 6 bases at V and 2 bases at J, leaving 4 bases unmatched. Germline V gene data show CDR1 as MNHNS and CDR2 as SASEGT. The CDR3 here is CASRALAGPYEQYF. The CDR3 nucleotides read TGTGCCAGCAGGGCACTAGCGGGACCCTACGAGCAGTACTTC.

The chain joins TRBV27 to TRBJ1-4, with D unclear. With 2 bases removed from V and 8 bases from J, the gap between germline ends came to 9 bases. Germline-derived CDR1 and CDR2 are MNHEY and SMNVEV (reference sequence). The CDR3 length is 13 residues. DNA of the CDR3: TGTGCCAGCAGTTTAAGTACGGGAGAAAAACTGTTTTTT. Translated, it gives CASSLSTGEKLFF.

The chain's CDR3 is CASSSGTGNEQYF. The DNA for the CDR3 is TGTGCCAGTAGCTCCGGGACAGGGAACGAGCAGTACTTC. The gene calls are TRBV19 and TRBJ2-7, with 9 positions matching TRBD1. This CDR3 spans 13 amino acids. CDR1 is LNHDA, CDR2 SQIVND, per germline (reference sequence). V was pared by 6 bases and J by 5 bases, with 5 bases of the junction left unmatched.

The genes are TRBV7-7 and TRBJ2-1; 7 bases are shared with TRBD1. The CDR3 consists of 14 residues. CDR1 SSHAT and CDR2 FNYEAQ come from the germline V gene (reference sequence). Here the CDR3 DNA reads TGTGCTAGCCGAGGGACGGGACAGTACGATGAGCAGTTCTTC. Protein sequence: CASRGTGQYDEQFF.

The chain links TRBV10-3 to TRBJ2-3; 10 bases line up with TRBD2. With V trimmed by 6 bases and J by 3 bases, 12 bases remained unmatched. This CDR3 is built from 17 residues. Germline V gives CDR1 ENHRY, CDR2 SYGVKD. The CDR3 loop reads CAISPDPSGGPTDTQYF. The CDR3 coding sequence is TGTGCCATCAGCCCGGACCCTAGCGGGGGACCGACAGATACGCAGTATTTT.

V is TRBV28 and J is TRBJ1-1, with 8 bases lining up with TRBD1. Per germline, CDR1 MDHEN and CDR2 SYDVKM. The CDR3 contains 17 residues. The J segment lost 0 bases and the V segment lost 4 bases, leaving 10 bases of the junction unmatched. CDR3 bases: TGTGCCAGCAGTTCGGCCCACTTGACAGGGGTGAACACTGAAGCTTTCTTT. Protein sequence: CASSSAHLTGVNTEAFF.

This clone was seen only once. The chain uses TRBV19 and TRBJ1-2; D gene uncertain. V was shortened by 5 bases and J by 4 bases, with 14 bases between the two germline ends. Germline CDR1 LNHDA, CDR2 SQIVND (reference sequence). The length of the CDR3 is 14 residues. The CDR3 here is CASSPALGLYGYTF. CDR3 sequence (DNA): TGTGCCAGTAGTCCTGCTTTAGGGCTCTATGGCTACACCTTC.

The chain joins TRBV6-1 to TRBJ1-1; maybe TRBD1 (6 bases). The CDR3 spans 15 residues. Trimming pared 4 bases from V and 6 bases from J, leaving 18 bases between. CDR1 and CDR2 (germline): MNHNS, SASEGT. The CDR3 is CASSALRGYGAEAFF. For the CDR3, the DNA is TGTGCCAGCAGTGCGCTCAGGGGATATGGCGCTGAAGCTTTCTTT.

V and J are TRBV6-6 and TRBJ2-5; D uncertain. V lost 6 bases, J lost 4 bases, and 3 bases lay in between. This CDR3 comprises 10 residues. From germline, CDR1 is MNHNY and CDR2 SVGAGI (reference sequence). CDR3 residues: CASRAETQYF. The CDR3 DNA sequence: TGTGCCAGCAGAGCAGAGACCCAGTACTTC.

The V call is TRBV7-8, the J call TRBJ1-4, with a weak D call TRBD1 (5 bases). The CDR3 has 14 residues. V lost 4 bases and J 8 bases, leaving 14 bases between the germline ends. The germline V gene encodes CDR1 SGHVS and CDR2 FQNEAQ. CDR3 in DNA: TGTGCCAGCAGCTCCAGGTTGGGGCAAGAAAAACTGTTTTTT. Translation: CASSSRLGQEKLFF.

This chain's CDR3 is CASSLPTQGNDKAGLYNEQFF. The CDR3, as DNA: TGTGCCAGCAGCCTCCCCACACAGGGGAACGATAAAGCGGGGTTGTACAATGAGCAGTTCTTC. The chain employs TRBV27 and TRBJ2-1; TRBD1 or TRBD2 may be the D gene (7 bases each). The CDR3 has 21 amino acids. The V gene lost 6 bases and the J gene lost 4 bases, with 34 bases spanning the gap. Germline V lookup: CDR1 MNHEY, CDR2 SMNVEV (reference sequence).

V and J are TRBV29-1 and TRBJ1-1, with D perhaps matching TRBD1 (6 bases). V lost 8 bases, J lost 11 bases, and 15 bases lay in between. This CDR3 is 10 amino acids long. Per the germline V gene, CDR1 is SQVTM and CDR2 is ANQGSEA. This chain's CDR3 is CSIRMGGAFF. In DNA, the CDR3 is TGCAGCATCAGAATGGGGGGCGCTTTCTTT. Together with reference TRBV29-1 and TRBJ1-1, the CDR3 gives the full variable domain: SAVISQKPSRDICQRGTSLTIQCQVDSQVTMMFWYRQQPGQSLTLIATANQGSEATYESGFVIDKFPISRPNLTFSTLTVSNMSPEDSSIYLCSIRMGGAFFGQGTRLTVV.

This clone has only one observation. The CDR3 nucleotides read TGTGCCAGCAGTCCTGGAACCTTACACGGGGGCGAGCAGTACTTC. As protein: CASSPGTLHGGEQYF. The chain employs TRBV28 and TRBJ2-7; maybe TRBD2 (6 bases). CDR1 is MDHEN, CDR2 SYDVKM, per germline. The CDR3 runs to 15 residues. Trimming took off 5 bases at V and 6 bases at J, with 20 bases between the two ends.

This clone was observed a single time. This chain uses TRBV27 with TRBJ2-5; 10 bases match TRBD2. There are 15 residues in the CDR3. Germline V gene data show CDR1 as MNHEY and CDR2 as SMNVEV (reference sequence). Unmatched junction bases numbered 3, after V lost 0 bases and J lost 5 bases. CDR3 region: CASSLSLTSGETQYF. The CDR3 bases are TGTGCCAGCAGTTTATCCCTGACTAGCGGGGAGACCCAGTACTTC.